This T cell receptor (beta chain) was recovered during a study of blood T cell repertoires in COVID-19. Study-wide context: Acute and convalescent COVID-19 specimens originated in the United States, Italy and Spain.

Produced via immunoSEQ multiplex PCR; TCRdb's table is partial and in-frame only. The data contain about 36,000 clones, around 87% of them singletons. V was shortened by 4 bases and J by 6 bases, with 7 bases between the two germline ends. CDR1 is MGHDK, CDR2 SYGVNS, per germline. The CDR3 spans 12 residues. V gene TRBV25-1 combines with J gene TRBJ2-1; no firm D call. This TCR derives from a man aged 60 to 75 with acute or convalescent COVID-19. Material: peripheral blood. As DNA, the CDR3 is TGTGCCAGCAGTGGTGACATCAATGAGCAGTTCTTC. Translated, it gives CASSGDINEQFF.